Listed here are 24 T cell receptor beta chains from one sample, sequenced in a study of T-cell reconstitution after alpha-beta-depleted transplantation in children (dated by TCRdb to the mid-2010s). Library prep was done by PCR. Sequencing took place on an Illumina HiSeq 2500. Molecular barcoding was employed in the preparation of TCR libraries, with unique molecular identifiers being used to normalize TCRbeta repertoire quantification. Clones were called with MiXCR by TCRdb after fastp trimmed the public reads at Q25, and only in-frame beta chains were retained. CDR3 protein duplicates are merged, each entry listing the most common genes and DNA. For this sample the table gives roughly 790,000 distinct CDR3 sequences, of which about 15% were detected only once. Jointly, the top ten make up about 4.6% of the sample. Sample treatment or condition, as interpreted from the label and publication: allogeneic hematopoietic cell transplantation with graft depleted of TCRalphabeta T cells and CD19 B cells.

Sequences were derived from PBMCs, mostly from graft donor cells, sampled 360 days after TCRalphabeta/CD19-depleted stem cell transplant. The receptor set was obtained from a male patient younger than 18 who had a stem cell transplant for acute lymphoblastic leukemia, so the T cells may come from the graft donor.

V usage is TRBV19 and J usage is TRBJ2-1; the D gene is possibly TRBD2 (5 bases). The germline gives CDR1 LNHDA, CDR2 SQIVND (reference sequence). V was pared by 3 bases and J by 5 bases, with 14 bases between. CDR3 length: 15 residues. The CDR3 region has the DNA TGTGCCAGTAGTATCTCGAGGGTGATCGACAATGAGCAGTTCTTC. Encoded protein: CASSISRVIDNEQFF.

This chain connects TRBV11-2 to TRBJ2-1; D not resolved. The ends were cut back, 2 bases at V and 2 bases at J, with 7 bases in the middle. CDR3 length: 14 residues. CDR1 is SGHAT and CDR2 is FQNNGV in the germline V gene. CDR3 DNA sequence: TGTGCCAGCAGCTTAATAGGGCCCTACAATGAGCAGTTCTTC. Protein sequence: CASSLIGPYNEQFF. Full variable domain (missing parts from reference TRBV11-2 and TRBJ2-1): EAGVAQSPRYKIIEKRQSVAFWCNPISGHATLYWYQQILGQGPKLLIQFQNNGVVDDSQLPKDRFSAERLKGVDSTLKIQPAKLEDSAVYLCASSLIGPYNEQFFGPGTRLTVL.

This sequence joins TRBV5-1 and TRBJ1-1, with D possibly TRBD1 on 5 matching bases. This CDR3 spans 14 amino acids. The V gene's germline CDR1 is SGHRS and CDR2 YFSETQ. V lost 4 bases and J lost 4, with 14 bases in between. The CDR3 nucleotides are TGCGCCAGCAGCGGGGAGCAGGGCCCCACTGAAGCTTTCTTT. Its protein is CASSGEQGPTEAFF.

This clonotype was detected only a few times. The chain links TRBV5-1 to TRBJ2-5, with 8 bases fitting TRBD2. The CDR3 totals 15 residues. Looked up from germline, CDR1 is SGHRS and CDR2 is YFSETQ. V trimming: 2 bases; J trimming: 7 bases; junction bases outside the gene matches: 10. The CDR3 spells CASSFTSGVAGTQYF. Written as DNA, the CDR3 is TGCGCCAGCAGCTTTACTAGCGGAGTGGCAGGGACCCAGTACTTC.

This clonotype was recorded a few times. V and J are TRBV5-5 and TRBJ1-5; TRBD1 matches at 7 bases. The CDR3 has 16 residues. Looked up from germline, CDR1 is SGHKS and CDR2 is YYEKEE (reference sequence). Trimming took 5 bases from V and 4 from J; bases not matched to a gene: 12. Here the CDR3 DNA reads TGTGCCAGCAGTCATGACCGGGACAGTCTAAATCAGCCCCAGCATTTT. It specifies CASSHDRDSLNQPQHF.

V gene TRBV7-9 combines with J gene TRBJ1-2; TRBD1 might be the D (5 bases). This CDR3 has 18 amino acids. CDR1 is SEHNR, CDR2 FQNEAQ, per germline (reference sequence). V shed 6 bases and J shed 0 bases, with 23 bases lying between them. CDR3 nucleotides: TGTGCCAGCAGGACGGGACGGCGGGTAGGGACCACTAACTATGGCTACACCTTC. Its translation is CASRTGRRVGTTNYGYTF.

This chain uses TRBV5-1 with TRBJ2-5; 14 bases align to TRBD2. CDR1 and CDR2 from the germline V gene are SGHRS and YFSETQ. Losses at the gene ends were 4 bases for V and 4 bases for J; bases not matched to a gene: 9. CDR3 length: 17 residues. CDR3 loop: CASSPTGLAGGGETQYF. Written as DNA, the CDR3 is TGCGCCAGCAGCCCGACCGGACTAGCGGGAGGAGGAGAGACCCAGTACTTC.

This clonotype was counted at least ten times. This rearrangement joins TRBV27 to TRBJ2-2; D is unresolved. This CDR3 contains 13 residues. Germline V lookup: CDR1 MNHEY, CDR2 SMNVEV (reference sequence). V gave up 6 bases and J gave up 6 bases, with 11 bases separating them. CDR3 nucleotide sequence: TGTGCCAGCAGCTTCGGAGAGGCCGGGGAGCTGTTTTTT. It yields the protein CASSFGEAGELFF.

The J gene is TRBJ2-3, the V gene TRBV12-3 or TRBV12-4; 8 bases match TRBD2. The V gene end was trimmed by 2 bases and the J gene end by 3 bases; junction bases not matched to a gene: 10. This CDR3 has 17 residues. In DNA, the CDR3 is TGTGCCAGCAGTTTAAGTGACGGGAGGGCCAGTACAGATACGCAGTATTTT. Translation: CASSLSDGRASTDTQYF.

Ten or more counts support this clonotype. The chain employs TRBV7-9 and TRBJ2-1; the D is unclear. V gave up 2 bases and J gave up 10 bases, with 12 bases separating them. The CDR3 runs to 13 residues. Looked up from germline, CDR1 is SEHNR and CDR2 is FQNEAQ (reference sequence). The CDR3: CASSLNSRWEQFF. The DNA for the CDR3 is TGTGCCAGCAGCTTAAATAGTCGTTGGGAGCAGTTCTTC. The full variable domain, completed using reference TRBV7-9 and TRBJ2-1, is DTGVSQNPRHKITKRGQNVTFRCDPISEHNRLYWYRQTLGQGPEFLTYFQNEAQLEKSRLLSDRFSAERPKGSFSTLEIQRTEQGDSAMYLCASSLNSRWEQFFGPGTRLTVL.

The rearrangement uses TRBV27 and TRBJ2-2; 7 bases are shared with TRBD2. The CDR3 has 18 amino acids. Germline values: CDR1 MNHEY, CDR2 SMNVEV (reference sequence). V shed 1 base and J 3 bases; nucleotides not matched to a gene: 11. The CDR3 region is CASSLLVTREVYTGELFF. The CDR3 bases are TGTGCCAGCAGTTTATTGGTTACCCGGGAGGTTTACACCGGGGAGCTGTTTTTT.

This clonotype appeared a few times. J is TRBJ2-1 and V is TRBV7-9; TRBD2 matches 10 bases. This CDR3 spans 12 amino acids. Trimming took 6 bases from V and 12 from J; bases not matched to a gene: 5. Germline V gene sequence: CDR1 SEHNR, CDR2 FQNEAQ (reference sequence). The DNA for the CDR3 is TGTGCCAGCAGAACACTAGCGGGACCGCAGTTCTTC. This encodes CASRTLAGPQFF. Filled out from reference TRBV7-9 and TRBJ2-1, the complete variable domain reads DTGVSQNPRHKITKRGQNVTFRCDPISEHNRLYWYRQTLGQGPEFLTYFQNEAQLEKSRLLSDRFSAERPKGSFSTLEIQRTEQGDSAMYLCASRTLAGPQFFGPGTRLTVL.

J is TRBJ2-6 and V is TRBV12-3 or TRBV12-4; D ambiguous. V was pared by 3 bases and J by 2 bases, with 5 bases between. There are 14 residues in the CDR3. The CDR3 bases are TGTGCCAGCAGTTTTGCTGCTGGGGCCAACGTCCTGACTTTC. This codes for CASSFAAGANVLTF.

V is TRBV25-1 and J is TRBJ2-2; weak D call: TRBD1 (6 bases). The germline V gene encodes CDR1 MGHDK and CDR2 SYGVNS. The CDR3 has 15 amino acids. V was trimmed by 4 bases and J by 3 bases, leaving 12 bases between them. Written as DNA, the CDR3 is TGTGCCAGCAGTGGAGGGGGACGGGACACCGGGGAGCTGTTTTTT. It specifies CASSGGGRDTGELFF.

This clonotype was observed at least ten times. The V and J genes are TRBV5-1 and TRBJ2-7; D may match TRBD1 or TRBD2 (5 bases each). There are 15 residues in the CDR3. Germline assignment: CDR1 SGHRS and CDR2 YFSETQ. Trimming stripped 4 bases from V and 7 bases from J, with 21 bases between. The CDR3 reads CASSPTRDLGKEQYF. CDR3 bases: TGCGCCAGCAGCCCAACCAGGGACCTCGGCAAGGAGCAGTACTTC.

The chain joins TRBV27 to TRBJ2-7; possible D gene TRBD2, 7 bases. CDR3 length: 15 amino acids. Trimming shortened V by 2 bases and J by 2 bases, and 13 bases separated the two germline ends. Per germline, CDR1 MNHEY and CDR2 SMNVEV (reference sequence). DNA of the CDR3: TGTGCCAGCAGTTTAGCGGCGGGGGCCACCTACGAGCAGTACTTC. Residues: CASSLAAGATYEQYF.

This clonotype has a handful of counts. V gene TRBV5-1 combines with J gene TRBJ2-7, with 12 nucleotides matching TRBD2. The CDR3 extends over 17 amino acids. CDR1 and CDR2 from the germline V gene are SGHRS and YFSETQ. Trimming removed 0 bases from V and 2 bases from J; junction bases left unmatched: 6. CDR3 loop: CASSLEAGLAGTYEQYF. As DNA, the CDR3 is TGCGCCAGCAGCTTGGAGGCCGGACTAGCGGGAACCTACGAGCAGTACTTC. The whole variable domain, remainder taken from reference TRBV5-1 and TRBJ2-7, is KAGVTQTPRYLIKTRGQQVTLSCSPISGHRSVSWYQQTPGQGLQFLFEYFSETQRNKGNFPGRFSGRQFSNSRSEMNVSTLELGDSALYLCASSLEAGLAGTYEQYFGPGTRLTVT.

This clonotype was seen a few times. In nucleotides, the CDR3 is TGCACCAGCAGCCAAGGTTACGAGGGCGGGACAGGGCTCAATGAGCAGTTCTTC. Its translation: CTSSQGYEGGTGLNEQFF. The rearrangement links TRBV1 to TRBJ2-1; the listed D gene, TRBD1, was not tested against the DNA. TRBV1 constitutes a pseudogene. The CDR3 covers 18 residues.

For the CDR3, the DNA is TGTGCCAGCAGCTGGACAGGGTCCCAAGAGACCCAGTACTTC. It yields the protein CASSWTGSQETQYF. The gene calls are TRBV11-2 and TRBJ2-5, with 8 bases that match TRBD1. The CDR3 consists of 14 residues. The V segment lost 4 bases and the J segment 1 base; nucleotides outside the gene matches: 2. Germline V gene lookup returns CDR1 SGHAT and CDR2 FQNNGV.

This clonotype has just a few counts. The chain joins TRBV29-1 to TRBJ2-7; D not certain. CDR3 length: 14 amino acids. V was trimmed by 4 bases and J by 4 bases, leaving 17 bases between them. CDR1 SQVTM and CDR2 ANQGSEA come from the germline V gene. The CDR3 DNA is TGCAGCGTTGTCGGTTTAGATCCTTTGTACGAGCAGTACTTC. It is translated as CSVVGLDPLYEQYF.

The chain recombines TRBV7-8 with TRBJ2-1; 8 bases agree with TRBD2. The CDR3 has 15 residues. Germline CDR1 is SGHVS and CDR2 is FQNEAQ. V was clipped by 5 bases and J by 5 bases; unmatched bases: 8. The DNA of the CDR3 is TGTGCCAGCAGCAGAGACGGGGGGGTCAACAATGAGCAGTTCTTC. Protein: CASSRDGGVNNEQFF. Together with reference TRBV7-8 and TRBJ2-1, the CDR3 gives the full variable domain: GAGVSQSPRYKVAKRGQDVALRCDPISGHVSLFWYQQALGQGPEFLTYFQNEAQLDKSGLPSDRFFAERPEGSVSTLKIQRTQQEDSAVYLCASSRDGGVNNEQFFGPGTRLTVL.

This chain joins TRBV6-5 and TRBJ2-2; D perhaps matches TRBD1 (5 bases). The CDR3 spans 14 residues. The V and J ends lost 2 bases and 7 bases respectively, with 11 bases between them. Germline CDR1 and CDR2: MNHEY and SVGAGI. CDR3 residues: CASSYAVRVGELFF. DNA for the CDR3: TGTGCCAGCAGTTACGCGGTCAGGGTCGGGGAGCTGTTTTTT.

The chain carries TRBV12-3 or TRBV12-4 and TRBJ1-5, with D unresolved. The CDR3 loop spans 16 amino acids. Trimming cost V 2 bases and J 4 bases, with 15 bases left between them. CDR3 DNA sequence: TGTGCCAGCAGTTTAACGGGGAAAGGAGGTAATCAGCCCCAGCATTTT. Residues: CASSLTGKGGNQPQHF.

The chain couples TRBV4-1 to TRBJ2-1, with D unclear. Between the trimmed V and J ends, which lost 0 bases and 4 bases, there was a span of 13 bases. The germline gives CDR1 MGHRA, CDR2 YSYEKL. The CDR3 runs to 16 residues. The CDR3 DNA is TGCGCCAGCAGCCAAGATGGGCTACCCCTTTACAATGAGCAGTTCTTC. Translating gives CASSQDGLPLYNEQFF.